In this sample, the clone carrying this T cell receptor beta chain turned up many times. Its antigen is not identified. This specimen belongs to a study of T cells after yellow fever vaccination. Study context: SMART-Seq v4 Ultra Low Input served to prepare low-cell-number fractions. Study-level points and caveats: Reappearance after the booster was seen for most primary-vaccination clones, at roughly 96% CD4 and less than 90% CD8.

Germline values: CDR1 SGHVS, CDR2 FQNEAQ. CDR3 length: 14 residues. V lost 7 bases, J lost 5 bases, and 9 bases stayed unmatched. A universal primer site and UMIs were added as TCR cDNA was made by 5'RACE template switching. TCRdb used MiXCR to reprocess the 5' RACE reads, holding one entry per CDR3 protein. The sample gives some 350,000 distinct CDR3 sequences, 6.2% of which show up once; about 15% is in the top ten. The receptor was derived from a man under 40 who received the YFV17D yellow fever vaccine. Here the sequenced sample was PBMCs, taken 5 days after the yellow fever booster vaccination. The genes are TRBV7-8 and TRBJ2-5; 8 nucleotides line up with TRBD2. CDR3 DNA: TGTGCCAGCACCGAGCGGGAGAGCAGGGAGACCCAGTACTTC. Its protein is CASTERESRETQYF.